The clone carrying this T cell receptor (beta chain) has just a few counts. Its target is not known. Germline V gives CDR1 SQVTM, CDR2 ANQGSEA. The CDR3 loop spans 14 amino acids. Trimming cost V 6 bases and J 7 bases; bases outside gene matches: 10. Generated by immunoSEQ multiplex PCR, the TCRdb table keeps only in-frame clones and is missing some. The repertoire consists of 2 million to 3 million clones, with 93% occurring once and the leading ten covering about 0.38%. This entry belongs to a study of shared clonotypes between healthy human individuals. General observations from the study: Rarefaction showed that sequencing of sorted subsets was incomplete (despite large depth).

This sequence originates from a man between 18 and 29 years old in good health. Some clones in this sample may be carry-over from other donors' samples. This chain uses TRBV29-1 with TRBJ1-2; 11 bases map to TRBD1. The sample was naive CD4+ T cells from PBMCs. The subset here: CD45RA+ positively selected. DNA for the CDR3: TGCAGCGTCGCGGGGACAGGGGGAGAAGGTGGCTACACCTTC. Translation: CSVAGTGGEGGYTF. The full variable domain, rest sourced from reference TRBV29-1 and TRBJ1-2, is SAVISQKPSRDICQRGTSLTIQCQVDSQVTMMFWYRQQPGQSLTLIATANQGSEATYESGFVIDKFPISRPNLTFSTLTVSNMSPEDSSIYLCSVAGTGGEGGYTFGSGTRLTVV.